The TCR beta chain under discussion was sequenced for a study of cytomegalovirus exposure and HLA in healthy donors. Overall study context: According to later analysis, the same platform produced the 120 or so validation and some 680 first-cohort repertoires.

It was the approximately 120-subject validation cohort, separate from the roughly 700-subject first cohort, to which the donors belonged. Data came from immunoSEQ multiplex PCR; TCRdb stores just in-frame clones and leaves some out. This table holds 190,000 or so clones, roughly 80% found once. V lost 2 bases, J lost 0 bases, and 4 bases stayed unmatched. Germline V gene sequence: CDR1 MNHEY, CDR2 SVGAGI. The CDR3 runs to 16 residues. J is TRBJ2-5 and V is TRBV6-5; 9 bases agree with TRBD1. The TCR originated in a woman younger than 35 in good health and CMV-seropositive. Sample: PBMCs. The CDR3 here is CASSYGQGRYQETQYF. The CDR3 DNA sequence: TGTGCCAGCAGTTACGGACAGGGGAGATACCAAGAGACCCAGTACTTC.